Listed below are T cell receptor beta chains from one sample, sequenced in a study of blood T cell repertoires in COVID-19. Using immunoSEQ multiplex PCR, the repertoire was profiled, and TCRdb retains in-frame clones only, with some absent. The data hold around 230,000 clones, with about 83% observed a single time. Source material: peripheral blood. The receptors here all came from a woman aged 45 to 65 with acute or convalescent COVID-19. CDR3s include the opening cysteine and the closing phenylalanine or tryptophan. A D gene is named only where the DNA matches it firmly. A clone size is listed for some rows: how often the clone was seen (once, few, many), or a class if it is expanded.

size	D	V	J	DNA	CDR3
NA	NA	TRBV2	TRBJ2-7	TGTGCCAGCAGTGGCCCGGGGGCAGGGGGCTACGAGCAGTACTTC	CASSGPGAGGYEQYF
NA	TRBD2	TRBV9	TRBJ2-7	TGTGCCAGCAGCATTTCAGCGGGAGGGACCACTTACGAGCAGTACTTC	CASSISAGGTTYEQYF
NA	NA	TRBV3-1/TRBV3-2	TRBJ2-7	TGTGCCAGCAGCCAAGTCCGCTACGAGCAGTACTTC	CASSQVRYEQYF
few	NA	TRBV5-6	TRBJ1-5	TGTGCCAGCAGCTTGAGGGCAACAGGGTCACGATTGTTCAATCAGCCCCAGCATTTT	CASSLRATGSRLFNQPQHF
NA	NA	TRBV7-9	TRBJ1-4	TGTGCCAGCAGCTTAGAGACATCCGCTGAAAAACTGTTTTTT	CASSLETSAEKLFF
once	NA	TRBV7-8	TRBJ2-2	TGTGCCAGCAGCATCCCCAGCGGTTACACCGGGGAGCTGTTTTTT	CASSIPSGYTGELFF
NA	NA	TRBV5-1	TRBJ1-4	TGCGCCAGCAGCTTGAGGGGTGGAGATGAAAAACTGTTTTTT	CASSLRGGDEKLFF
NA	NA	TRBV28	TRBJ1-1	TGTGCCAGCAACCGGGGGGATGGGATCGCTGAAGCTTTCTTT	CASNRGDGIAEAFF
NA	TRBD2	TRBV19	TRBJ2-2	TGTGCCAGTTATCAGCGGGGGGCCGGGGAGCTGTTTTTT	CASYQRGAGELFF
NA	TRBD1	TRBV4-1	TRBJ1-2	TGCGCCAGCAGCCAAGATCCGGGACAGGGGGTTTATAACTATGGCTACACCTTC	CASSQDPGQGVYNYGYTF
NA	NA	TRBV11-2	TRBJ2-2	TGTGCCAGCAGCTTATTGATTCCGGGGTCCGGGGAGCTGTTTTTT	CASSLLIPGSGELFF
many	NA	TRBV7-6	TRBJ1-5	TGTGCCAGCAGCTTCGGGGTGGGAAGGAATCAGCCCCAGCATTTT	CASSFGVGRNQPQHF
few	NA	TRBV7-9	TRBJ2-7	TGTGCCAGCAGTTCCTCGGACTCCGATTCCTACGAGCAGTACTTC	CASSSSDSDSYEQYF
NA	NA	TRBV5-4	TRBJ2-3	TGTGCCAGCAGCTTGGATGGCTGGGATACGCAGTATTTT	CASSLDGWDTQYF
NA	TRBD2	TRBV6-2/TRBV6-3	TRBJ2-3	TGTGCCAGCAGTAACATAGCGGGAGTACGCACAGATACGCAGTATTTT	CASSNIAGVRTDTQYF
NA	TRBD1	TRBV28	TRBJ2-1	TGTGCCAGCAGTCCGACAGGGGCGGCCTACAATGAGCAGTTCTTC	CASSPTGAAYNEQFF
NA	NA	TRBV12-5	TRBJ2-1	TGTGCTAGTGGTACGAATCAGGGGACCTCCTACAATGAGCAGTTCTTC	CASGTNQGTSYNEQFF
NA	TRBD1	TRBV28	TRBJ2-3	TGTGCCAGCAGTTTTTACGGGACAGGGATTTTGGATACGCAGTATTTT	CASSFYGTGILDTQYF
NA	TRBD2	TRBV7-9	TRBJ2-7	TGTGCCAGCAGCTTAATGTGGGAGGGCCTCTACGAGCAGTACTTC	CASSLMWEGLYEQYF
NA	NA	TRBV28	TRBJ1-5	TGTGCCAGCACCCCCCACGGGGGAGCGGAGGAGCCCCAGCATTTT	CASTPHGGAEEPQHF
NA	NA	TRBV9	TRBJ2-3	TGTGCCAGCAGCGTAGTTGGGGCCCCTACGGATACGCAGTATTTT	CASSVVGAPTDTQYF
NA	TRBD1	TRBV2	TRBJ1-5	TGTGCCAGCAGTGAGGGACAGGGATATCAGCCCCAGCATTTT	CASSEGQGYQPQHF
NA	TRBD2	TRBV9	TRBJ2-3	TGTGCCAGCAGTCTCAGAGGCCGACTAGCGGTAAAGACAGATACGCAGTATTTT	CASSLRGRLAVKTDTQYF
once	TRBD1	TRBV6-2/TRBV6-3	TRBJ1-1	TGTGCCAGCAGTTACGGGGACAGACGGGTCTTT	CASSYGDRRVF